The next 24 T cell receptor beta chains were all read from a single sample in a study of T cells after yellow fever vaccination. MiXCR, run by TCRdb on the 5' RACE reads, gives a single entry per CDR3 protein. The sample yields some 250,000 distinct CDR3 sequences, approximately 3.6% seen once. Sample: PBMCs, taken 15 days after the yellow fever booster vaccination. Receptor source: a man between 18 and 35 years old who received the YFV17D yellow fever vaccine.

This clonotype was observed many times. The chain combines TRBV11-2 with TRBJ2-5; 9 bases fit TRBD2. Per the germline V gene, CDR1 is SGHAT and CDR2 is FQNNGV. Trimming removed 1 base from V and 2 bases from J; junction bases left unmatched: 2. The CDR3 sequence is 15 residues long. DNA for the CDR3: TGTGCCAGCAGCTTAGGGCGGGGGGGGCAAGAGACCCAGTACTTC. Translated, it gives CASSLGRGGQETQYF.

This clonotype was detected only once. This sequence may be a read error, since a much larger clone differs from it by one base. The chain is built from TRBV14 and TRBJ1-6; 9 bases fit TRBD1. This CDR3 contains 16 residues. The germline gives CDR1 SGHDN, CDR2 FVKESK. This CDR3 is CASSLPGTGFYSHLHF. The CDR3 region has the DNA TGTGCCAGCAGCCTCCCCGGGACAGGGTTTTACTCACACCTCCACTTT.

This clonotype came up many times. CDR3 loop: CASSRWGDRIMQYV. As DNA, the CDR3 is TGTGCCAGCAGCCGTTGGGGGGATAGGATTATGCAGTACGTC. This chain connects TRBV5-5 to TRBJ2-7; D is possibly TRBD2 (6 bases). With 4 bases removed from V and 9 bases from J, the gap between germline ends came to 20 bases. In germline, CDR1 is SGHKS, CDR2 YYEKEE (reference sequence). CDR3 length equals 14 residues.

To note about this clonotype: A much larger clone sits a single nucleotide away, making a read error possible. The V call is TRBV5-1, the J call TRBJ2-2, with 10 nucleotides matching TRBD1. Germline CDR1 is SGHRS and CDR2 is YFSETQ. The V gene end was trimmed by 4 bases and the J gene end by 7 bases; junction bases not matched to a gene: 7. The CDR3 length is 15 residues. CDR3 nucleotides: TGCGCCAGCAGCGCGACAGGGGGCGATAGCGGGGAGCTGTTTTTT. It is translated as CASSATGGDSGELFF. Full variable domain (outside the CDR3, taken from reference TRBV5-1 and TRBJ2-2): KAGVTQTPRYLIKTRGQQVTLSCSPISGHRSVSWYQQTPGQGLQFLFEYFSETQRNKGNFPGRFSGRQFSNSRSEMNVSTLELGDSALYLCASSATGGDSGELFFGEGSRLTVL.

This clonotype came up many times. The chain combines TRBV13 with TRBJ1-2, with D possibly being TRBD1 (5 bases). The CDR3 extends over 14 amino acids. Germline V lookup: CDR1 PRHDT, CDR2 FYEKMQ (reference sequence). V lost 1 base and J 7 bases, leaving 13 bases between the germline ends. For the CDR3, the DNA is TGTGCCAGCAGCTTAGTGGCAGGGTCGCTTGGCTACACCTTC. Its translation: CASSLVAGSLGYTF.

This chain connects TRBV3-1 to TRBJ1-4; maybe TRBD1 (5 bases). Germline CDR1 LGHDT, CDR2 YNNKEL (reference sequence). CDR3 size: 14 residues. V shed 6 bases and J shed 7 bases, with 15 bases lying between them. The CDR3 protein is CASSQGRVVEKLFF. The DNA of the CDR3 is TGTGCCAGCAGTCAGGGCAGGGTAGTTGAAAAACTGTTTTTT.

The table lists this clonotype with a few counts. The CDR3 DNA sequence: TGTGCCAGCAGCCAACCCGGGACAGTTTATGGCTACACCTTC. Encoded protein: CASSQPGTVYGYTF. V is TRBV14 and J is TRBJ1-2, with 7 bases that match TRBD1. The CDR3 length is 14 residues. In germline, CDR1 is SGHDN, CDR2 FVKESK. V lost 2 bases and J lost 5; bases outside the gene matches: 5. The full variable domain, rest sourced from reference TRBV14 and TRBJ1-2, is EAGVTQFPSHSVIEKGQTVTLRCDPISGHDNLYWYRRVMGKEIKFLLHFVKESKQDESGMPNNRFLAERTGGTYSTLKVQPAELEDSGVYFCASSQPGTVYGYTFGSGTRLTVV.

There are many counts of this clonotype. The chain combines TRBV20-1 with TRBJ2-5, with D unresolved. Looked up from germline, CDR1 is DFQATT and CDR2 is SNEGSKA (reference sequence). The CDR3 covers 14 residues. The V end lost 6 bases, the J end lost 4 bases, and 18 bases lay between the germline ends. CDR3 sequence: CSAPRTDFGETQYF. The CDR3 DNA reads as TGCAGTGCCCCTAGGACCGACTTCGGAGAGACCCAGTACTTC.

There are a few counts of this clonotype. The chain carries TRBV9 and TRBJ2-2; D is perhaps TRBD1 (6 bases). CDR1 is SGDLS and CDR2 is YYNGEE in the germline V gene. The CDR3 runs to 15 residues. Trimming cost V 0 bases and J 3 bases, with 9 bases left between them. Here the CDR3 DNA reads TGTGCCAGCAGCGTAGGGGGACAAGACACCGGGGAGCTGTTTTTT. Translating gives CASSVGGQDTGELFF. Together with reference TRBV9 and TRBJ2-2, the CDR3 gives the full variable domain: DSGVTQTPKHLITATGQRVTLRCSPRSGDLSVYWYQQSLDQGLQFLIQYYNGEERAKGNILERFSAQQFPDLHSELNLSSLELGDSALYFCASSVGGQDTGELFFGEGSRLTVL.

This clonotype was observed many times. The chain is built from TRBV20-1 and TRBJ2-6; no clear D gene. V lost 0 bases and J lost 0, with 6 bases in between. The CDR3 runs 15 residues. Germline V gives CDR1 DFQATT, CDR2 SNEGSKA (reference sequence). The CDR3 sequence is CSARELGSGANVLTF. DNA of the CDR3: TGCAGTGCTAGAGAGTTAGGCTCTGGGGCCAACGTCCTGACTTTC.

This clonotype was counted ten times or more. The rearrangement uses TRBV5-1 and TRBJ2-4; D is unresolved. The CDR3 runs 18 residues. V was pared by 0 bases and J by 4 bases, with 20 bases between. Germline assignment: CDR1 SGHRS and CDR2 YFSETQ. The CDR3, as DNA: TGCGCCAGCAGCTTGGCATCCTTCCAACCCTCCTTTAAAAACATTCAGTACTTC. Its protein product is CASSLASFQPSFKNIQYF. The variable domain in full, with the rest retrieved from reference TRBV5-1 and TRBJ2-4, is KAGVTQTPRYLIKTRGQQVTLSCSPISGHRSVSWYQQTPGQGLQFLFEYFSETQRNKGNFPGRFSGRQFSNSRSEMNVSTLELGDSALYLCASSLASFQPSFKNIQYFGAGTRLSVL.

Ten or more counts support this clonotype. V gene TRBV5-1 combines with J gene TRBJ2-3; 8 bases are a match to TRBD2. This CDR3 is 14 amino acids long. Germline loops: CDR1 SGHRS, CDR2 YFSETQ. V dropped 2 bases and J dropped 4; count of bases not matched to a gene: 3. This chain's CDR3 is CASSFYGGADTQYF. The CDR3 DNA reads TGCGCCAGCAGCTTTTACGGGGGGGCAGATACGCAGTATTTT. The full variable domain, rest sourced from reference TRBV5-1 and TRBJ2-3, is KAGVTQTPRYLIKTRGQQVTLSCSPISGHRSVSWYQQTPGQGLQFLFEYFSETQRNKGNFPGRFSGRQFSNSRSEMNVSTLELGDSALYLCASSFYGGADTQYFGPGTRLTVL.

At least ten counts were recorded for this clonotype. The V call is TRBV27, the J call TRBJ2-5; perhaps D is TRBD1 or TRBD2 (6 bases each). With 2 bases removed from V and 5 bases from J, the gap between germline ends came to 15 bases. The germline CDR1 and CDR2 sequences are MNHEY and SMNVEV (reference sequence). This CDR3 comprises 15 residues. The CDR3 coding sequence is TGTGCCAGCAGTTTAGACATGGGGGGCGATGAGACCCAGTACTTC. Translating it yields CASSLDMGGDETQYF.

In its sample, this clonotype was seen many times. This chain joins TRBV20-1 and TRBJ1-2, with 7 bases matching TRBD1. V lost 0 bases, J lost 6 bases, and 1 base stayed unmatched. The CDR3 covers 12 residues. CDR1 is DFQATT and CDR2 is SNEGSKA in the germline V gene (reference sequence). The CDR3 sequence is CSARDGTDGYTF. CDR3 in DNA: TGCAGTGCTAGAGATGGGACAGATGGCTACACCTTC.

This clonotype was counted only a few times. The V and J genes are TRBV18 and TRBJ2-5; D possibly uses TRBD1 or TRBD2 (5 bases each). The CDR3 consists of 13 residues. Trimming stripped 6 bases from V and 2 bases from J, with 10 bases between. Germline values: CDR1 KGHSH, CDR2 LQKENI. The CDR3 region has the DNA TGTGCCAGCTCGGGGACCCAACAAGAGACCCAGTACTTC. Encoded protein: CASSGTQQETQYF.

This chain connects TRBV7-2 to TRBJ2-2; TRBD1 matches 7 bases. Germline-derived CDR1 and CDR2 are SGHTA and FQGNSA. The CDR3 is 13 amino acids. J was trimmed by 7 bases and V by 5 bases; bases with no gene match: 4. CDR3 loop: CASSPWTGGELFF. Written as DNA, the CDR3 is TGTGCCAGCAGCCCGTGGACAGGCGGGGAGCTGTTTTTT.

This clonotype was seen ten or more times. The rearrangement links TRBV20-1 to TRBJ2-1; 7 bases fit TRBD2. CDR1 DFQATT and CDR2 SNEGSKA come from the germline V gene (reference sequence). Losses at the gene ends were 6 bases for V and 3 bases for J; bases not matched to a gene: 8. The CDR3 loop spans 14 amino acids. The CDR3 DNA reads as TGCAGTGCCAGGAGCGGGGTTGGCTACAATGAGCAGTTCTTC. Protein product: CSARSGVGYNEQFF.

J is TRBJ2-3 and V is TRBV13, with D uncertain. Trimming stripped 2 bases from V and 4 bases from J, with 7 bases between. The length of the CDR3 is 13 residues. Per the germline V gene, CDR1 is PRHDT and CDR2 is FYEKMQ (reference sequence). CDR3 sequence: CASSLRNPDTQYF. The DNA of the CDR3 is TGTGCCAGCAGCTTAAGGAACCCAGATACGCAGTATTTT.

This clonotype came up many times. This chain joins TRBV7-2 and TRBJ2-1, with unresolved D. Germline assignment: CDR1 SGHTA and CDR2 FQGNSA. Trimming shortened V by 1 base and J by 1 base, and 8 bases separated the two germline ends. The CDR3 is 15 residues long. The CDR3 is CASSLVWDSYNEQFF. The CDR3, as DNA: TGTGCCAGCAGCTTAGTTTGGGATTCCTACAATGAGCAGTTCTTC.

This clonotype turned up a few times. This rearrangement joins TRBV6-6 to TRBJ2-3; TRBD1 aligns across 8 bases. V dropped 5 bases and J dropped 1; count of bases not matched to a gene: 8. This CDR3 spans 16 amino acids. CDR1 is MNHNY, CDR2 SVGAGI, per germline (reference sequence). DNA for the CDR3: TGTGCCAGCAGTCCTCAGGGGGCGCTTGGCACAGATACGCAGTATTTT. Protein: CASSPQGALGTDTQYF.

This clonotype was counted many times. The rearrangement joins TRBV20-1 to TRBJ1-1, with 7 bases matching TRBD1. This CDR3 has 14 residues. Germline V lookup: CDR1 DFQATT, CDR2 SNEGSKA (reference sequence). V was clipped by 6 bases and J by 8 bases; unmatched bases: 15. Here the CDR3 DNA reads TGCAGTGCGGCCAGGGGGGTCGGAGTTCTCGAAGCTTTCTTT. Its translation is CSAARGVGVLEAFF.

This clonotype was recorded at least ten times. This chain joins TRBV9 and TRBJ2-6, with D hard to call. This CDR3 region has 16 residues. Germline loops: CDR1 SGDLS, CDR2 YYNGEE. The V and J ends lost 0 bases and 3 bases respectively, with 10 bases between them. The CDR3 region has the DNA TGTGCCAGCAGCGTAGCCCTCCACCGTGGGGCCAACGTCCTGACTTTC. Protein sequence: CASSVALHRGANVLTF.

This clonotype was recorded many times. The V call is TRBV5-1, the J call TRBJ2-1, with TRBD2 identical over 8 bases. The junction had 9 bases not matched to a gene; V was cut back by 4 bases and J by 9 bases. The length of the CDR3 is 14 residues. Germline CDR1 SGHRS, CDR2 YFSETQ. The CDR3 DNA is TGCGCCAGCAGCGAGGGAGCGGGGGCAGTTGAGCAGTTCTTC. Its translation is CASSEGAGAVEQFF.

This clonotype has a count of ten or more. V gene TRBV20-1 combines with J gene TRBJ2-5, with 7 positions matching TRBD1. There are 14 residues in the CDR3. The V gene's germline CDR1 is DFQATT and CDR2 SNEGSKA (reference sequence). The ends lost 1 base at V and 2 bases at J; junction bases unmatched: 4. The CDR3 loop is CSARAGTVQETQYF. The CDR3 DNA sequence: TGCAGTGCTAGAGCAGGGACAGTTCAAGAGACCCAGTACTTC.